This TCR beta chain was retrieved from a study of T cell repertoires in cytomegalovirus infection (dated 2019 in TCRdb). As for the study more broadly: Donor HLA type was relevant to the analysis, as public TCR beta signatures indicated carriage of CMV infection together with the matching HLA type.

From a lookup of the germline V gene, CDR1 and CDR2 are SGHTA and FQGNSA. V sheds 5 bases and J sheds 10 bases, leaving 18 bases between their ends. The CDR3 numbers 15 residues from cysteine through phenylalanine. The CDR3 DNA has 45 bases and is translated from base 1. Broad study findings and their caveats: The ex vivo response was dominated by HLA-C-restricted CMV-specific TCR beta clonotypes, which also provided the single most frequent clonotype in two of eight donors. In both this cohort and an independent roughly 400-donor cohort, the cumulative frequency of public TCR beta family members distinguished carriers of CMV infection plus the relevant HLA type.

In its sample, this clonotype was seen many times. The target of this receptor is not known. The sample holds no much larger clone one base away, and base qualities are not on file. These reads were obtained on an Illumina HiSeq 1500. TCRdb's own reprocessing of the public reads used fastp at Q25 and MiXCR and kept productive beta chains. Each record represents a unique CDR3 protein, reported with the most common genes and DNA among its rows. This sample is represented by more than 75,000 distinct CDR3 sequences; about 3.8% of them were singletons. The ten biggest clones cover approximately 4.6% of the sample.

Sequenced input: PBMCs. The clonotype originates from a human donor in good health (CMV status not recorded). Some clones in this sample may be carry-over from other donors' samples. Recombination connected TRBV7-2 to TRBJ1-6, and the D gene may be TRBD1, 5 bases matching. Here is the DNA: TGTGCCAGCAGCCCTGCTCGGGGCTTCGGATCACCCCTCCACTTT. This gives the protein CASSPARGFGSPLHF.